The 16 T cell receptor beta chains below come from one sample, sequenced in a study of blood T cell repertoires in COVID-19 (dated by TCRdb to 2018 to 2020). The library was prepared using the immunoSEQ multiplex PCR assay. In TCRdb, the immuneACCESS table is reduced to in-frame sequences with V and J assigned. These tables do not hold every clone; where another copy was compared, an unresolved V gene accounts for under half, and the others remain unexplained. Within this sample are around 140,000 clones, with 84% of them counted one time only. About 9.4% of the sample goes to the ten largest clones. The source material was peripheral blood. These receptors all stem from a man aged 55 to 70 with active or convalescent COVID-19.

This clone has only a few counts. V is TRBV27 and J is TRBJ2-7; 9 positions agree with TRBD1. Germline trimming cut 3 bases from V and 4 bases from J; bases unmatched to any gene: 4. Germline CDR1 MNHEY, CDR2 SMNVEV (reference sequence). The CDR3 is 14 residues long. Here the CDR3 reads CASSFSDRGYEQYF. The CDR3 nucleotides are TGTGCCAGCAGTTTTTCGGACAGGGGTTACGAGCAGTACTTC.

The chain joins TRBV9 to TRBJ2-7, with D perhaps matching TRBD2 (6 bases). This CDR3 is built from 16 residues. Germline lookup yields CDR1 SGDLS and CDR2 YYNGEE. Trimming removed 0 bases at V and 2 bases at J, with 15 bases between. CDR3 coding DNA: TGTGCCAGCAGCGTAGCTTGGGGGGTCCTAGCCTACGAGCAGTACGTC. Protein: CASSVAWGVLAYEQYV.

The rearrangement uses TRBV4-3 and TRBJ2-2; 8 bases match TRBD2. Trimming removed 3 bases from V and 5 bases from J; junction bases left unmatched: 14. Germline V gene data show CDR1 as LGHNA and CDR2 as YSLEER. This CDR3 comprises 18 residues. The DNA for the CDR3 is TGCGCCAGCAGCCACAAATTCCCTGCTAGCGGGCGAACCGGGGAGCTGTTTTTT. Residues: CASSHKFPASGRTGELFF.

The genes are TRBV11-2 and TRBJ1-1; perhaps TRBD1 as D (6 bases). This CDR3 contains 16 residues. Germline V gene lookup returns CDR1 SGHAT and CDR2 FQNNGV. Trimming stripped 5 bases from V and 4 bases from J, with 20 bases between. The DNA for the CDR3 is TGTGCCAGCAGCCACCCGGACAGCGCCCGTGTCACTGAAGCTTTCTTT. Translation: CASSHPDSARVTEAFF.

A single count supports this clone. Additional DNA sequences in this sample encode the identical CDR3. The chain joins TRBV4-3 to TRBJ2-3; D call uncertain. The CDR3 is 13 amino acids. Per the germline V gene, CDR1 is LGHNA and CDR2 is YSLEER. V was clipped by 0 bases and J by 6 bases, with 7 bases between them. In nucleotides, the CDR3 is TGCGCCAGCAGCCAAGATCGGGTCGATACGCAGTATTTT. Protein product: CASSQDRVDTQYF.

This sequence joins TRBV4-3 and TRBJ1-2; TRBD1 matches 7 bases. The CDR3 is 14 amino acids. CDR1 and CDR2 (germline): LGHNA, YSLEER. J gave up 7 bases and V 1 base, and 6 bases lay outside the gene matches. The CDR3 protein is CASSQGPGGGGYTF. As DNA, the CDR3 is TGCGCCAGCAGCCAAGGCCCAGGGGGAGGTGGCTACACCTTC.

This clone appeared a few times. This chain uses TRBV11-3 with TRBJ1-1, with D tentatively TRBD1 (6 bases). CDR3 length: 15 amino acids. V dropped 6 bases and J dropped 1 base, with 15 bases sitting between them. Germline V CDR1 and CDR2: SGHNT, YENEEA. The CDR3 region is CASRPTGTPNTEAFF. DNA for the CDR3: TGTGCCAGCAGGCCAACCGGGACACCGAACACTGAAGCTTTCTTT. The full variable domain, completed using reference TRBV11-3 and TRBJ1-1, is EAGVVQSPRYKIIEKKQPVAFWCNPISGHNTLYWYLQNLGQGPELLIRYENEEAVDDSQLPKDRFSAERLKGVDSTLKIQPAELGDSAVYLCASRPTGTPNTEAFFGQGTRLTVV.

CDR3 nucleotide sequence: TGTGCCAGCAGTAAGACAGGGCAGTTCTTC. Translated, it gives CASSKTGQFF. V usage is TRBV12-3 or TRBV12-4 and J usage is TRBJ2-1; possible D gene TRBD1, 6 bases. The length of the CDR3 is 10 residues. Trimming removed 5 bases at V and 12 bases at J, with 8 bases between.

This rearrangement joins TRBV4-3 to TRBJ1-2; unclear D gene. CDR1 LGHNA and CDR2 YSLEER come from the germline V gene. There are 14 residues in the CDR3. V gave up 0 bases and J gave up 5 bases, with 10 bases separating them. CDR3: CASSQDLRGYGYTF. CDR3 nucleotide sequence: TGCGCCAGCAGCCAAGATCTCCGGGGTTATGGCTACACCTTC.

This rearrangement joins TRBV9 to TRBJ1-1; 9 nucleotides line up with TRBD1. V lost 3 bases, J lost 0 bases, and 12 bases stayed unmatched. CDR3 length: 18 residues. CDR1 is SGDLS and CDR2 is YYNGEE in the germline V gene. The CDR3 coding sequence is TGTGCCAGCAGCGCGACAGGGGGTTCCCTGTTCCTGAACACTGAAGCTTTCTTT. Amino acid sequence: CASSATGGSLFLNTEAFF.

J is TRBJ1-2 and V is TRBV13, with 9 bases fitting TRBD1. After removal of 4 bases from V and 4 bases from J, the junction contained 7 bases not matched to a gene. Germline loops: CDR1 PRHDT, CDR2 FYEKMQ (reference sequence). CDR3 length: 15 amino acids. This CDR3 reads CASSYYRGQGYGYTF. The DNA for the CDR3 is TGTGCCAGCAGCTATTACAGGGGGCAGGGCTATGGCTACACCTTC.

The rearrangement links TRBV9 to TRBJ1-2, with D maybe TRBD1 (5 bases). CDR1 is SGDLS, CDR2 YYNGEE, per germline. V lost 3 bases and J 2 bases, leaving 14 bases between the germline ends. This CDR3 spans 15 amino acids. The CDR3 protein is CASSEDGGGNYGYTF. CDR3 coding DNA: TGTGCCAGCAGCGAGGACGGGGGAGGAAACTATGGCTACACCTTC.

The CDR3 loop reads CASSRTTGVGTEAFF. In DNA form, the CDR3 reads TGTGCCAGCAGCCGTACTACAGGGGTAGGGACTGAAGCTTTCTTT. This chain uses TRBV11-3 with TRBJ1-1; 7 bases are a match to TRBD1. The CDR3 covers 15 residues. Germline CDR1 reads SGHNT; CDR2 reads YENEEA. V was pared by 5 bases and J by 5 bases, with 11 bases of the junction left unmatched.

The genes are TRBV29-1 and TRBJ2-6; D perhaps matches TRBD2 (5 bases). Germline V gene sequence: CDR1 SQVTM, CDR2 ANQGSEA. The CDR3 covers 14 residues. V was pared by 7 bases and J by 5 bases, with 15 bases between. The DNA for the CDR3 is TGCAGCGACAAGACTACATCATGGGCCAACGTCCTGACTTTC. It translates to CSDKTTSWANVLTF.

This rearrangement joins TRBV9 to TRBJ2-5; D unclear. The CDR3 consists of 16 residues. The germline gives CDR1 SGDLS, CDR2 YYNGEE. Trimming took off 0 bases at V and 0 bases at J, with 12 bases between the two ends. Here the CDR3 reads CASSVDGGRYQETQYF. In nucleotides, the CDR3 is TGTGCCAGCAGCGTAGATGGCGGAAGATACCAAGAGACCCAGTACTTC.

The chain employs TRBV6-2 or TRBV6-3 and TRBJ2-7; maybe TRBD1 (6 bases). The CDR3 loop spans 16 amino acids. The V end lost 0 bases, the J end lost 3 bases, and 15 bases lay between the germline ends. Per germline, CDR1 MNHEY and CDR2 SVGEGT. The CDR3 loop reads CASSYSIDSGDYEQYV. For the CDR3, the DNA is TGTGCCAGCAGTTACTCGATAGATTCAGGGGACTACGAGCAGTACGTC.